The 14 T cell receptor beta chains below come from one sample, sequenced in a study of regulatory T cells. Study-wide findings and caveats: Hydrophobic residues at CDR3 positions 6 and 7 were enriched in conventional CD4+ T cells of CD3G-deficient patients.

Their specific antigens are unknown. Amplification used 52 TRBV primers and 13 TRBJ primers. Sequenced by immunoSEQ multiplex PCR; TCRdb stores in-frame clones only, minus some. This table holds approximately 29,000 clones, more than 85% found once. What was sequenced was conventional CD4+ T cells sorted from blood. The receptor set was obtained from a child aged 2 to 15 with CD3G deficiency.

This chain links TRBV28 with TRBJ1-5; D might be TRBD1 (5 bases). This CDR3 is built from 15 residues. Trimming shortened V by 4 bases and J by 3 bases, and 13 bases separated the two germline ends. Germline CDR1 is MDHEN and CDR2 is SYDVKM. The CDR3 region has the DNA TGTGCCAGCAGTTCTCCAGTAGGGACCAATCAGCCCCAGCATTTT. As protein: CASSSPVGTNQPQHF.

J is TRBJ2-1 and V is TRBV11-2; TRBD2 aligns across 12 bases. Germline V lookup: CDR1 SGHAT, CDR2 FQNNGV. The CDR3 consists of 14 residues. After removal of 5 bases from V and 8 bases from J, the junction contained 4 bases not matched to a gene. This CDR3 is CASSMTSGSYEQFF. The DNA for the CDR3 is TGTGCCAGCAGCATGACTAGCGGGAGTTATGAGCAGTTCTTC.

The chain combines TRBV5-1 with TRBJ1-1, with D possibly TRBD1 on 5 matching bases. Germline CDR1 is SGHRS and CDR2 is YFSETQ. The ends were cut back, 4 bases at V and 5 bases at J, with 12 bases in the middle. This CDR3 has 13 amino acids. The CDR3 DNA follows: TGCGCCAGCAGCCAGGCGGGGGAAACTGAAGCTTTCTTT. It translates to CASSQAGETEAFF. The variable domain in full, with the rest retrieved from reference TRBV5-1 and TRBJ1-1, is KAGVTQTPRYLIKTRGQQVTLSCSPISGHRSVSWYQQTPGQGLQFLFEYFSETQRNKGNFPGRFSGRQFSNSRSEMNVSTLELGDSALYLCASSQAGETEAFFGQGTRLTVV.

The CDR3: CASSEAGGQPQHF. The CDR3 nucleotides read TGTGCCAGCAGTGAAGCTGGGGGTCAGCCCCAGCATTTT. The V gene is TRBV6-1, the J gene TRBJ1-5; D perhaps matches TRBD1 (5 bases). CDR3 length: 13 amino acids. Germline V gene lookup returns CDR1 MNHNS and CDR2 SASEGT. Trimming removed 0 bases from V and 6 bases from J, with 6 bases in between.

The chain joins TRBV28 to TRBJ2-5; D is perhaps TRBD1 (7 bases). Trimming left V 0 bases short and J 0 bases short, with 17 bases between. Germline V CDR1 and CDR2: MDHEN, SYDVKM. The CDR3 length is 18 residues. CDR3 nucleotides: TGTGCCAGCAGTTTATGGGCACAGGGGCGGGGAAACCAAGAGACCCAGTACTTC. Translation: CASSLWAQGRGNQETQYF.

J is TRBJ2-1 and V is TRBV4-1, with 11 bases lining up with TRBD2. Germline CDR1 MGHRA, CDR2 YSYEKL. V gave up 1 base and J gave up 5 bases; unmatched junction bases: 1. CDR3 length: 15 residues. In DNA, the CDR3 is TGCGCCAGCAGCCAAGTACTAGCGGGGGACAATGAGCAGTTCTTC. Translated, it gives CASSQVLAGDNEQFF.

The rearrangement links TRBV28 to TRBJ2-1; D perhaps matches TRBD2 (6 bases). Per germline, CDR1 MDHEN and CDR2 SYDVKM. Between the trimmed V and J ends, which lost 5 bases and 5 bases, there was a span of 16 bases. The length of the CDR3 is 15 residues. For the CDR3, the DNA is TGTGCCAGCAGTCGGGCGGGAATAGGGAACAATGAGCAGTTCTTC. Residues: CASSRAGIGNNEQFF.

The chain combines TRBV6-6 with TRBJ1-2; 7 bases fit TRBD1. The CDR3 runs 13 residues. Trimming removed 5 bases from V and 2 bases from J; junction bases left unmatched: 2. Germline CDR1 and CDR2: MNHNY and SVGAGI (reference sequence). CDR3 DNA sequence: TGTGCCAGCAGTAAACAGGGGAACTATGGCTACACCTTC. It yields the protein CASSKQGNYGYTF.

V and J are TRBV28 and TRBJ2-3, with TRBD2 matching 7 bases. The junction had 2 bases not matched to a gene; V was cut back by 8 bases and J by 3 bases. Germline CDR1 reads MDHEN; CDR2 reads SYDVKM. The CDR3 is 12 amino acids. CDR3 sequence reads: CASGGVTDTQYF. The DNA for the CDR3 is TGTGCCAGCGGGGGGGTGACAGATACGCAGTATTTT.

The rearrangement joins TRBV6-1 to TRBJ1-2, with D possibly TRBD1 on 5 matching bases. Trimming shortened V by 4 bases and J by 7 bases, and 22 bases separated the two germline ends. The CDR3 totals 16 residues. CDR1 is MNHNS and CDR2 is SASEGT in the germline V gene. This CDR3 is CASSVGLGGIVTGYTF. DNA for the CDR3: TGTGCCAGCAGTGTCGGACTCGGGGGGATCGTGACTGGCTACACCTTC.

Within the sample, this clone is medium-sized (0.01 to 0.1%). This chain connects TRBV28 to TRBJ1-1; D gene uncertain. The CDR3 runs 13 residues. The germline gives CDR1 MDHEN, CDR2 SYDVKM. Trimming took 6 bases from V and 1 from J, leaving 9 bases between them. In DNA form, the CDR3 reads TGTGCCAGCAGACAGACGGGGAACACTGAAGCTTTCTTT. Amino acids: CASRQTGNTEAFF.

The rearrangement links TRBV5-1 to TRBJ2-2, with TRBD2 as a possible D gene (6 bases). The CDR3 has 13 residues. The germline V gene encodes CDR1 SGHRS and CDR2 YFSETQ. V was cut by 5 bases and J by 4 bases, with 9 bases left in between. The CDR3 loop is CASRSGGTGELFF. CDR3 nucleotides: TGCGCCAGCAGATCCGGGGGCACCGGGGAGCTGTTTTTT.

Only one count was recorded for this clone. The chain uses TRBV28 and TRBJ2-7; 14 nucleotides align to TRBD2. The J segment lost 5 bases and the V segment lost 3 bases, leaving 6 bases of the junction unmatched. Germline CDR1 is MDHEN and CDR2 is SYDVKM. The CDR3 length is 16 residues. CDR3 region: CASSLGTSGSRDEQYF. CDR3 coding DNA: TGTGCCAGCAGTTTGGGGACTAGCGGGAGTAGGGACGAGCAGTACTTC.

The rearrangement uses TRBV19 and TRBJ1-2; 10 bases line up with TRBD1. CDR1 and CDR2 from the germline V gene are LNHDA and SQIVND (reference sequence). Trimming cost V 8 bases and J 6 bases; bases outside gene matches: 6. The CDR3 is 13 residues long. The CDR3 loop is CASEDRGSHGYTF. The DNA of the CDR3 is TGTGCCAGTGAGGACAGGGGGTCCCATGGCTACACCTTC.